This entry lists 15 T cell receptor beta chains sequenced from one sample in a study of blood T cell repertoires in COVID-19. Measured with immunoSEQ multiplex PCR; TCRdb has only the in-frame clones, and not every one. The repertoire holds 310,000 or so clones, with 87% as singletons. The sequencing input was peripheral blood. These receptors were collected from a man younger than 45 with COVID-19, enrolled during active disease.

The chain employs TRBV19 and TRBJ2-3, with no clear D. Trimming took off 1 base at V and 0 bases at J, with 2 bases between the two ends. The germline V gene encodes CDR1 LNHDA and CDR2 SQIVND (reference sequence). The CDR3 is made up of 13 amino acids. The DNA for the CDR3 is TGTGCCAGTAGTATAGCTAGCACAGATACGCAGTATTTT. This translates into CASSIASTDTQYF.

The V gene is TRBV29-1, the J gene TRBJ2-6, with TRBD1 matching 9 bases. CDR1 and CDR2 (germline): SQVTM, ANQGSEA. The trim removed 6 bases at V and 1 base at J, leaving 4 bases unmatched. The CDR3 sequence is 15 residues long. CDR3 region: CSVGQGGSGANVLTF. In nucleotides, the CDR3 is TGCAGCGTGGGACAGGGAGGATCTGGGGCCAACGTCCTGACTTTC.

The rearrangement joins TRBV7-9 to TRBJ1-5, with a weak D call TRBD1 (5 bases). V shed 0 bases and J shed 2 bases, with 11 bases lying between them. CDR3 size: 16 residues. CDR1 and CDR2 (germline): SEHNR, FQNEAQ (reference sequence). The CDR3 nucleotides read TGTGCCAGCAGCTTAGCGGGGGGGGTAGGCAATCAGCCCCAGCATTTT. Protein: CASSLAGGVGNQPQHF.

This chain connects TRBV7-8 to TRBJ1-1; the match to TRBD1 covers 8 bases. Germline trimming cut 2 bases from V and 6 bases from J; bases unmatched to any gene: 8. The CDR3 spans 15 residues. Germline V gives CDR1 SGHVS, CDR2 FQNEAQ. The CDR3 DNA is TGTGCCAGCAGCTTAAAAGACAGGGGAATTCCTGAAGCTTTCTTT. As protein: CASSLKDRGIPEAFF.

The genes are TRBV7-2 and TRBJ2-7; D might be TRBD2 (6 bases). V lost 5 bases, J lost 11 bases, and 19 bases lay in between. Germline V lookup: CDR1 SGHTA, CDR2 FQGNSA. This CDR3 is 13 amino acids long. The CDR3 loop reads CASSPRGSGLEYF. In DNA form, the CDR3 reads TGTGCCAGCAGCCCTCGGGGTAGCGGATTAGAGTACTTC.

This clone was found many times. The gene calls are TRBV6-1 and TRBJ1-6, with 11 bases lining up with TRBD1. Per the germline V gene, CDR1 is MNHNS and CDR2 is SASEGT. There are 15 residues in the CDR3. V was pared by 2 bases and J by 10 bases, with 4 bases of the junction left unmatched. The CDR3 sequence is CASSERTGGGSPLHF. CDR3 bases: TGTGCCAGCAGTGAACGGACAGGGGGCGGGTCACCCCTCCACTTT.

V usage is TRBV28 and J usage is TRBJ2-7, with unresolved D. This CDR3 comprises 12 residues. CDR1 and CDR2 from the germline V gene are MDHEN and SYDVKM. The V gene lost 5 bases and the J gene lost 4 bases, with 9 bases spanning the gap. CDR3 amino acids: CASSTLLYEQYF. The CDR3 bases are TGTGCCAGCAGTACTCTGTTATACGAGCAGTACTTC.

This clone was recorded once. J is TRBJ1-1 and V is TRBV27; a possible D gene is TRBD1 (5 bases). Trimming removed 5 bases from V and 8 bases from J, with 18 bases in between. The CDR3 is 14 amino acids. From germline, CDR1 is MNHEY and CDR2 SMNVEV (reference sequence). The CDR3 DNA is TGTGCCAGCAGTATAGGGGCGCTAGGGCCAGAAGCTTTCTTT. This sequence encodes CASSIGALGPEAFF.

The table lists this clone with a count of one. The rearrangement joins TRBV5-1 to TRBJ1-6; 7 positions match TRBD1. The CDR3 has 14 residues. The V segment lost 4 bases and the J segment 5 bases; nucleotides outside the gene matches: 3. Germline V gene data show CDR1 as SGHRS and CDR2 as YFSETQ. The CDR3 sequence: CASSQQGNNSPLHF. CDR3 DNA sequence: TGCGCCAGCAGCCAACAGGGGAATAATTCACCCCTCCACTTT.

The chain links TRBV28 to TRBJ2-7; 8 bases line up with TRBD1. Germline lookup yields CDR1 MDHEN and CDR2 SYDVKM. Trimming cost V 1 base and J 6 bases; bases outside gene matches: 8. The CDR3 has 15 residues. The CDR3 protein is CASSLSAGGVGEQYF. CDR3 coding DNA: TGTGCCAGCAGTTTATCGGCAGGGGGCGTCGGCGAGCAGTACTTC.

The V and J genes are TRBV27 and TRBJ1-4; D ambiguous. Germline lookup yields CDR1 MNHEY and CDR2 SMNVEV (reference sequence). The CDR3 covers 16 residues. V shed 2 bases and J shed 0 bases, with 10 bases lying between them. DNA of the CDR3: TGTGCCAGCAGTTTAAGGAATCAGGCAACTAATGAAAAACTGTTTTTT. It specifies CASSLRNQATNEKLFF.

V usage is TRBV4-1 and J usage is TRBJ2-3, with TRBD1 as a possible D gene (5 bases). Deletions cut 0 bases from V and 0 bases from J, with 10 bases between. CDR1 is MGHRA, CDR2 YSYEKL, per germline. The CDR3 covers 16 residues. CDR3 in amino acids: CASSQDRQYSTDTQYF. The CDR3 DNA sequence: TGCGCCAGCAGCCAAGACCGACAGTATAGCACAGATACGCAGTATTTT.

This sequence joins TRBV3-1 (or the pseudogene TRBV3-2) and TRBJ2-5; D remains unclear. There are 13 residues in the CDR3. V lost 4 bases, J lost 5 bases, and 11 bases lay in between. Germline V gene sequence: CDR1 LGHDT, CDR2 YNNKEL (reference sequence). The CDR3 bases are TGTGCCAGCAGCCTGAGGTCCTTGGAGACCCAGTACTTC. Its protein is CASSLRSLETQYF.

In its sample, this clone was seen a few times. The chain employs TRBV3-1 (or the pseudogene TRBV3-2) and TRBJ2-2; D perhaps matches TRBD2 (7 bases). The germline CDR1 and CDR2 sequences are LGHDT and YNNKEL (reference sequence). The CDR3 spans 16 residues. Trimming shortened V by 6 bases and J by 4 bases, and 18 bases separated the two germline ends. The CDR3 loop reads CASRQERGALTGELFF. The DNA of the CDR3 is TGTGCCAGCAGGCAGGAACGGGGGGCCCTCACCGGGGAGCTGTTTTTT.

This clone showed up many times. The chain has TRBV15 and TRBJ2-7; perhaps TRBD1 as D (5 bases). In germline, CDR1 is LNHNV, CDR2 YYDKDF (reference sequence). Between the trimmed V and J ends, which lost 4 bases and 1 base, there was a span of 11 bases. The CDR3 extends over 14 amino acids. The CDR3 region has the DNA TGTGCCACCAGCATTGCAGGGCCGTCCTACGAGCAGTACTTC. As protein: CATSIAGPSYEQYF. Looking up the rest from reference TRBV15 and TRBJ2-7 gives the full variable domain: DAMVIQNPRYQVTQFGKPVTLSCSQTLNHNVMYWYQQKSSQAPKLLFHYYDKDFNNEADTPDNFQSRRPNTSFCFLDIRSPGLGDTAMYLCATSIAGPSYEQYFGPGTRLTVT.